The 5 T cell receptor beta chains reported below all come from one sample, sequenced in a study of OX40 agonist ivuxolimab in advanced cancers. Sequencing was performed with immunoSEQ multiplex PCR; in TCRdb, only in-frame clones are kept and a portion is missing. The table shows about 48,000 clones, with roughly 90% occurring only once. Sequences were derived from CD4+ or CD8+ T cells sorted from blood, sampled in a trial of the OX40 agonist ivuxolimab. These receptors originate from an adult with an advanced solid tumor such as melanoma, head and neck, liver or kidney cancer.

The chain carries TRBV7-2 and TRBJ2-3; D unclear. The germline V gene has CDR1 SGHTA and CDR2 FQGNSA. The V and J ends lost 1 base and 2 bases respectively, with 10 bases between them. The CDR3 length is 15 residues. The CDR3 region has the DNA TGTGCCAGCAGCTTAGATGGCTACGCCACAGATACGCAGTATTTT. Protein sequence: CASSLDGYATDTQYF.

This chain connects TRBV28 to TRBJ2-7, with 8 bases matching TRBD1. The germline V gene has CDR1 MDHEN and CDR2 SYDVKM. There are 15 residues in the CDR3. V lost 5 bases to trimming and J lost 1 base; unmatched junction nucleotides: 7. CDR3 region: CASSHPRTGSYEQYF. The DNA of the CDR3 is TGTGCCAGCAGTCACCCCAGGACAGGGTCCTACGAGCAGTACTTC.

This clone has only one observation. The V and J genes are TRBV6-1 and TRBJ1-4, with a weak D call TRBD1 (5 bases). The germline gives CDR1 MNHNS, CDR2 SASEGT. The CDR3 is 12 residues long. Trimming took 9 bases from V and 10 from J, leaving 15 bases between them. CDR3 DNA sequence: TGTGCCAGGGCCGCCGGGGCGCCAAAACTGTTTTTT. This encodes CARAAGAPKLFF.

The chain uses TRBV4-1 and TRBJ2-3, with TRBD2 matching over 13 bases. From germline, CDR1 is MGHRA and CDR2 YSYEKL. The CDR3 length is 17 residues. J lost 3 bases, V lost 5 bases, and 8 bases had no gene match. The CDR3, as DNA: TGCGCCAGCAGCTATCCCGGGACTAGCGGGGAAACAGATACGCAGTATTTT. Amino acids: CASSYPGTSGETDTQYF.

This clone was recorded only once. The genes are TRBV28 and TRBJ2-7; the D gene is possibly TRBD1 (5 bases). The CDR3 has 15 residues. V was cut by 5 bases and J by 4 bases, with 18 bases left in between. From germline, CDR1 is MDHEN and CDR2 SYDVKM. The CDR3 sequence is CASSPGQGFLYEQYF. CDR3 nucleotides: TGTGCCAGCAGTCCCGGGCAGGGTTTCCTTTACGAGCAGTACTTC.